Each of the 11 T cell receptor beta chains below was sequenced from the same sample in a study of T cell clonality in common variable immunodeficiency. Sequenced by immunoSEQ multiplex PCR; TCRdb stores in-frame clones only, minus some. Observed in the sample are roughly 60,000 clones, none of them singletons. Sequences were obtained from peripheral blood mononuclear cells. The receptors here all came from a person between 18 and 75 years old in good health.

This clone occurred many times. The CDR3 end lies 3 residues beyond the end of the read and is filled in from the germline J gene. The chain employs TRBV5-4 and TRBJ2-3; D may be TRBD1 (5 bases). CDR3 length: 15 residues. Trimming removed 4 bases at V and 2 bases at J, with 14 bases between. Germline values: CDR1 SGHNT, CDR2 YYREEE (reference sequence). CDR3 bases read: TGTGCCAGCAGCCCGTGGGGCACAGACACAGATACG. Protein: CASSPWGTDTDT. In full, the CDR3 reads CASSPWGTDTDTQYF.

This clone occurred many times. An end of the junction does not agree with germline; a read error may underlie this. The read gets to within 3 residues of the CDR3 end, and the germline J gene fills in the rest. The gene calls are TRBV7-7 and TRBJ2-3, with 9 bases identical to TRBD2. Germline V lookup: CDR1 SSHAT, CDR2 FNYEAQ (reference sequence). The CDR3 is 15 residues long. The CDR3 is CASSLGLAGTDTQYF. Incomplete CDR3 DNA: TGTGCTAGCAGCTTAGGCCTAGCGGGGACAGATACG.

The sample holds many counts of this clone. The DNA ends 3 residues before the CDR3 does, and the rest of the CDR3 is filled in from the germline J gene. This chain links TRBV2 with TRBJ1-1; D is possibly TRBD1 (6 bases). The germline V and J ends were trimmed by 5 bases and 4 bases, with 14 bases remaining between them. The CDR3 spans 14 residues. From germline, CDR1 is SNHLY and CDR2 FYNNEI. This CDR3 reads CASSPQGPRTEAFF. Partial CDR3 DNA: TGTGCCAGCAGTCCTCAGGGGCCGCGCACTGAA.

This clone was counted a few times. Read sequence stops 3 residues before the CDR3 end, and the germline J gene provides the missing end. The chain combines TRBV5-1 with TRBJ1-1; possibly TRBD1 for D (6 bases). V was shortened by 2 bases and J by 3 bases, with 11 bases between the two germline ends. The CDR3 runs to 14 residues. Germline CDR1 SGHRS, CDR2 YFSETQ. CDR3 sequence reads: CASSFKGGDTEAFF. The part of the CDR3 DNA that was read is TGCGCCAGCAGCTTTAAGGGGGGGGACACTGAA.

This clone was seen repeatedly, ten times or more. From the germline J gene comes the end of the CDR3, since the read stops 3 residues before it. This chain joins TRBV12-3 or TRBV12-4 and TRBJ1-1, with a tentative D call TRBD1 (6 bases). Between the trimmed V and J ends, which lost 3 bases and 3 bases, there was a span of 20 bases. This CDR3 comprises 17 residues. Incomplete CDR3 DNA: TGTGCCAGCAGTTTTTGGATAAACAGGGTTTCGTACACTGAA. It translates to CASSFWINRVSYTE. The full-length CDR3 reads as CASSFWINRVSYTEAFF.

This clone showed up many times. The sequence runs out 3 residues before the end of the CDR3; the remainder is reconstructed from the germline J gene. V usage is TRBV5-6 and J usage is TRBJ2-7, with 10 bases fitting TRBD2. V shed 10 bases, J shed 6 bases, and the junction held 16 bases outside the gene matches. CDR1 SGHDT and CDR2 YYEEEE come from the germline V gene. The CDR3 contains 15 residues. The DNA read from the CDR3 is TGTGCCCCTTCTGCCCCCGGGACTAGCGAGCGCGAG. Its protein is CAPSAPGTSERE. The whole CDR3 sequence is CAPSAPGTSEREQYF.

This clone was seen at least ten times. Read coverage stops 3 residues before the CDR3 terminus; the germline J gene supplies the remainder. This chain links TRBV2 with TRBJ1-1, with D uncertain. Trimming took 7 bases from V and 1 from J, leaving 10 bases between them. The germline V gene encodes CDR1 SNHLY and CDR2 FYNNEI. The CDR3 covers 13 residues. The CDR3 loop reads CASMRVRNTEAFF. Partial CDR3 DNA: TGTGCCAGCATGCGAGTTAGGAACACTGAA.

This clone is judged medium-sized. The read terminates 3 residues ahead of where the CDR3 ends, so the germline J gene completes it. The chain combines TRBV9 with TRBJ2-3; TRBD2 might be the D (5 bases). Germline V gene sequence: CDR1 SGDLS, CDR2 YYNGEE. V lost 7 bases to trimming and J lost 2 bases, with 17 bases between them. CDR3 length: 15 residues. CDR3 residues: CASSEDFSTTDTQYF. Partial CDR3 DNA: TGTGCCAGCTCCGAGGACTTTTCCACCACAGATACG.

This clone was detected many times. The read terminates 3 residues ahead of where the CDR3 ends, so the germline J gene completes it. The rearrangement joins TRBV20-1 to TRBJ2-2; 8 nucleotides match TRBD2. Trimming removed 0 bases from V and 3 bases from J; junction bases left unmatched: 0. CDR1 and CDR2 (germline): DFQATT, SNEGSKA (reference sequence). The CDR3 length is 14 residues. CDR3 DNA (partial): TGCAGTGCTAGAGAAGCGGGAGACACCGGGGAG. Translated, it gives CSAREAGDTGE. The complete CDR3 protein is CSAREAGDTGELFF.

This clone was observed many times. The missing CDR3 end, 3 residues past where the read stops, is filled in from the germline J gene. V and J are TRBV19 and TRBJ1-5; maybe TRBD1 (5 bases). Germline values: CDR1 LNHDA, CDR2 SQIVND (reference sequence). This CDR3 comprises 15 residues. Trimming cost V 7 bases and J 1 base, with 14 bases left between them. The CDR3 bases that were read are TGTGCCAGTAAAACAAGGGGTCGGAGCAATCAGCCC. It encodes CASKTRGRSNQP. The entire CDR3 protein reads CASKTRGRSNQPQHF.

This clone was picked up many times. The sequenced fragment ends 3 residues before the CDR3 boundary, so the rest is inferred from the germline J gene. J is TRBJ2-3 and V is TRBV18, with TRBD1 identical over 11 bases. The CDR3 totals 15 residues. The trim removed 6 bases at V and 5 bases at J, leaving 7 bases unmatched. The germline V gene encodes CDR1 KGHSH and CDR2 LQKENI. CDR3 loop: CASSPGQGARDTQYF. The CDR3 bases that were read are TGTGCCAGCTCCCCCGGACAGGGGGCAAGAGATACG. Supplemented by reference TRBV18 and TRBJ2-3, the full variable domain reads NAGVMQNPRHLVRRRGQEARLRCSPMKGHSHVYWYRQLPEEGLKFMVYLQKENIIDESGMPKERFSAEFPKEGPSILRIQQVVRGDSAAYFCASSPGQGARDTQYFGPGTRLTVL.